These 3 T cell receptor beta chains originate from one sample sequenced in a study of T cells in localized non-small cell lung cancer. Assay used: immunoSEQ multiplex PCR; TCRdb lists only in-frame clones, some missing. Of 70,000 to 75,000 clones detected, roughly 83% appear once; the ten largest clones hold about 1.5%. The input for sequencing was peripheral blood, taken before any cancer treatment. Every receptor here comes from a female donor of 60 years or more with stage I lung adenocarcinoma.

V gene TRBV5-1 combines with J gene TRBJ1-1, with unresolved D. This CDR3 has 13 amino acids. Per germline, CDR1 SGHRS and CDR2 YFSETQ. V lost 5 bases and J lost 5, with 13 bases in between. Here the CDR3 DNA reads TGCGCCAGCAGGGAGGGTACGGAGACTGAAGCTTTCTTT. It translates to CASREGTETEAFF.

The chain employs TRBV5-1 and TRBJ2-5; D unresolved. CDR1 is SGHRS, CDR2 YFSETQ, per germline. This CDR3 is built from 12 residues. V lost 5 bases to trimming and J lost 4 bases, with 9 bases between them. CDR3 nucleotide sequence: TGCGCCAGCAGTGCCCAAGGAGAGACCCAGTACTTC. This codes for CASSAQGETQYF.

The chain recombines TRBV5-8 with TRBJ2-7; D assignment may be TRBD1 or TRBD2 (5 bases each). The V gene's germline CDR1 is SGHTS and CDR2 YDEGEE. The CDR3 sequence is 17 residues long. The V gene lost 2 bases and the J gene lost 0 bases, with 18 bases spanning the gap. The CDR3 reads CASSFMGGTALSYEQYF. The CDR3 DNA reads as TGTGCCAGCAGCTTTATGGGTGGGACGGCGCTCTCCTACGAGCAGTACTTC.